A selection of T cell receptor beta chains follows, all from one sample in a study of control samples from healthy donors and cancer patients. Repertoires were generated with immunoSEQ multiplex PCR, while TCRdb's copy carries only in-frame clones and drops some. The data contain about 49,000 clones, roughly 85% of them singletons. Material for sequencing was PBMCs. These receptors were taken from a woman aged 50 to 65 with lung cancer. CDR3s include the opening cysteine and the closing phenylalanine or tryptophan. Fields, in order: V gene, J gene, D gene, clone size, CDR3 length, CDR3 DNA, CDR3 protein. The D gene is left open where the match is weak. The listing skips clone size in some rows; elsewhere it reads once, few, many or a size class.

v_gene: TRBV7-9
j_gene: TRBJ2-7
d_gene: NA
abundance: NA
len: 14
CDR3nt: TGTGCCAGCAGTCGTTTCGGGACAAACTACGAGCAGTACTTC
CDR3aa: CASSRFGTNYEQYF

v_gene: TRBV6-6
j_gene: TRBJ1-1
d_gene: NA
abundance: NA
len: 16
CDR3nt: TGTGCCAGCAGGGGGGGTTCGGCCAGGGGAGGCACTGAAGCTTTCTTT
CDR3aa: CASRGGSARGGTEAFF

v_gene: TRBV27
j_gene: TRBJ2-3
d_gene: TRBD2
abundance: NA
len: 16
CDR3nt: TGTGCCAGCAGCGAACTAGCGGGGGCGCTCGGAGATACGCAGTATTTT
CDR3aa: CASSELAGALGDTQYF

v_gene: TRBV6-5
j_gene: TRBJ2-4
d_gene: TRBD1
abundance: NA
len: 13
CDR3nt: TGTGCCAGCAGGACAGGGTACGGAAACATTCAGTACTTC
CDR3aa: CASRTGYGNIQYF

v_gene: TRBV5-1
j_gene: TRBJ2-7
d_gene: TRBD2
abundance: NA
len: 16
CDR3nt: TGCGCCAGCAGCCTACTAGCGGGGGGGTCAACCTACGAGCAGTACTTC
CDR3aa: CASSLLAGGSTYEQYF

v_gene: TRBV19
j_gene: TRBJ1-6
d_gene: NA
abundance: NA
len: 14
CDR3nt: TGTGCCAGTACTGAGGGCGACGTTAGGAGGGCCCTCCACTTT
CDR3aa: CASTEGDVRRALHF

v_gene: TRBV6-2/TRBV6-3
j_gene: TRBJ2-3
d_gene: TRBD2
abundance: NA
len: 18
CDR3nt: TGTGCCAGCAGTTACACGCGGACTAGCGGGTGGAGCACAGATACGCAGTATTTT
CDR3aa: CASSYTRTSGWSTDTQYF

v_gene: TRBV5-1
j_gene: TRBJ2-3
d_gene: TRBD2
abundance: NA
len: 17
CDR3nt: TGCGCCAGCAGCTCCTCTCCGGGGGGGGTTTTGGCAGATACGCAGTATTTT
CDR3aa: CASSSSPGGVLADTQYF

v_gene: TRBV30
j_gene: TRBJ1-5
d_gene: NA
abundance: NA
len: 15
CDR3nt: TGTGCCTGGGGTAGGGCAGAGCCCCTAAATCAGCCCCAGCATTTT
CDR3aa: CAWGRAEPLNQPQHF

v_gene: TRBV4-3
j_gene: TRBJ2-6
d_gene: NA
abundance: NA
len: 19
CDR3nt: TGCGCCAGCAGCCAAGATTGGGGACTTCTATTCTCTGGGGCCAACGTCCTGACTTTC
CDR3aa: CASSQDWGLLFSGANVLTF

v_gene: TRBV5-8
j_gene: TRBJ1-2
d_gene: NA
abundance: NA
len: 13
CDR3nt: TGTGCCAGTACGAGGGACGGGCGTGGTGGCTACACCTTC
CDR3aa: CASTRDGRGGYTF

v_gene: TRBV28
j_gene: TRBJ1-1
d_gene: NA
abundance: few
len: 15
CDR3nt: TGTGCCAGCACCCCCCCCCTGGGGGCGAGCACTGAAGCTTTCTTT
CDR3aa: CASTPPLGASTEAFF

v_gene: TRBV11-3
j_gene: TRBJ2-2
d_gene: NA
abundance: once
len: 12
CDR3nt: TGTGCCAGCAGCCACCCGGGCGGGGAGCTGTTTTTT
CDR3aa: CASSHPGGELFF

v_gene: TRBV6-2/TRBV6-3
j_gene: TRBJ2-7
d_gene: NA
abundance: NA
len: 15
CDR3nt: TGTGCCAGCAGCATCACTTCCGTCGGGACCTACGAGCAGTACTTC
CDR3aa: CASSITSVGTYEQYF

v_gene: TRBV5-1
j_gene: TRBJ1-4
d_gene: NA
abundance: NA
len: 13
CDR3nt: TGCGCCAGCAGCTCGATGGAGGCCGGAGAACTGTTTTTT
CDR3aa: CASSSMEAGELFF

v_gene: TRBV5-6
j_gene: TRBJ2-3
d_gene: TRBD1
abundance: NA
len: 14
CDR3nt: TGTGCCAGCAGCCCCAGACAGGGTGAAGATACGCAGTATTTT
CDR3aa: CASSPRQGEDTQYF

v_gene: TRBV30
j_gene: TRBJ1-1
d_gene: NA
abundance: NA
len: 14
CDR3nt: TGTGCCTGGAGTGAGAGGGGCTGGAGCACTGAAGCTTTCTTT
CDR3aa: CAWSERGWSTEAFF

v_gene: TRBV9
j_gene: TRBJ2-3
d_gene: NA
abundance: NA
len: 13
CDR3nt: TGTGCCAGCAGTGGCTTCGGTAGAGGAACGCAGTATTTT
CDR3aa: CASSGFGRGTQYF

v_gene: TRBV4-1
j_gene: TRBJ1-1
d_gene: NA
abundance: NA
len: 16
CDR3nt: TGCGCCAGCAGCCAAGTAACGAACAGGGACCCCACTGAAGCTTTCTTT
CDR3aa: CASSQVTNRDPTEAFF

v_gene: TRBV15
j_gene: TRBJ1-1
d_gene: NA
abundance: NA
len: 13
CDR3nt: TGTGCCACCAGCACTCCAGTGAACACTGAAGCTTTCTTT
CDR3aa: CATSTPVNTEAFF

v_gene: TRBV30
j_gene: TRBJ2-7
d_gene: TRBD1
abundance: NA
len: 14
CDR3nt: TGTGCCTGGGGGGGACAGGGTCCCCGATACGAGCAGTACTTC
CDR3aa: CAWGGQGPRYEQYF

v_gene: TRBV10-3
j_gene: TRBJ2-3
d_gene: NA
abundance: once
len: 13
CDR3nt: TGTGCCATCAGTGGGCCACGAAAAGATACGCAGTATTTT
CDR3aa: CAISGPRKDTQYF